Following are 5 T cell receptor beta chains from one sample sequenced in a study of T cells in Graves' hyperthyroidism and ophthalmopathy. From RNA transcripts, TCR beta CDR3 regions were amplified. First-round RT-PCR of the TCR CDR3 relied on the HTBI primer set. Each CDR3 protein gets one entry after TCRdb re-called the multiplex PCR reads with MiXCR. The table includes 500,000 or so distinct CDR3 sequences, 15% to 20% detected once. Sample: blood. The receptors were sampled from a young woman with Graves' ophthalmopathy.

This clonotype showed up many times. The J gene is TRBJ1-2, the V gene TRBV5-1; D unclear. The germline V gene has CDR1 SGHRS and CDR2 YFSETQ. Trimming removed 2 bases at V and 6 bases at J, with 17 bases between. There are 15 residues in the CDR3. CDR3 nucleotides: TGCGCCAGCAGCTTTGAGGCCGCAGGAGTAGATGGCTACACCTTC. Its protein is CASSFEAAGVDGYTF. The full variable domain, rest sourced from reference TRBV5-1 and TRBJ1-2, is KAGVTQTPRYLIKTRGQQVTLSCSPISGHRSVSWYQQTPGQGLQFLFEYFSETQRNKGNFPGRFSGRQFSNSRSEMNVSTLELGDSALYLCASSFEAAGVDGYTFGSGTRLTVV.

DNA for the CDR3: TGTGCCAGCAGCCAGAGAAATCAGCCCCAGCATTTT. Translation: CASSQRNQPQHF. The chain recombines TRBV28 with TRBJ1-5, with D uncertain. The CDR3 spans 12 residues. The ends were cut back, 6 bases at V and 4 bases at J, with 7 bases in the middle. Germline V gene sequence: CDR1 MDHEN, CDR2 SYDVKM.

This chain links TRBV5-1 with TRBJ1-3; 7 bases fit TRBD1. CDR3 length: 16 amino acids. Trimming removed 0 bases from V and 2 bases from J; junction bases left unmatched: 5. Germline V gene sequence: CDR1 SGHRS, CDR2 YFSETQ. Written as DNA, the CDR3 is TGCGCCAGCAGCTTGGGACAGGGCACCGCTGGAAACACCATATATTTT. This gives the protein CASSLGQGTAGNTIYF.

This clonotype was seen only a few times. A single base separates this from a much larger clone, so it may be a read error. The CDR3 reads CASRQGCNQPQHF. As DNA, the CDR3 is TGTGCCAGCCGACAGGGGTGCAATCAGCCCCAGCATTTT. The rearrangement joins TRBV7-8 to TRBJ1-5; 8 bases are shared with TRBD1. The germline CDR1 and CDR2 sequences are SGHVS and FQNEAQ. V lost 8 bases, J lost 2 bases, and 2 bases stayed unmatched. The CDR3 covers 13 residues.

The J gene is TRBJ1-2, the V gene TRBV27; D is uncertain. Trimming took 6 bases from V and 1 from J, leaving 9 bases between them. Germline CDR1 is MNHEY and CDR2 is SMNVEV (reference sequence). CDR3 length: 13 amino acids. The CDR3 DNA reads as TGTGCCAGCAGCGGAAGGGTTAACTATGGCTACACCTTC. Translation: CASSGRVNYGYTF.